Relative to its sample, the clone carrying this T cell receptor (gamma chain) is large. The antigen remains unidentified. LymphoTrack primers amplified TRG sequences from roughly 190 ng of biopsy DNA. TCRdb re-called clones from the multiplex PCR reads using CATT. Of some 1,000 gamma-chain clones listed, roughly half are singletons. This sample was taken from a study of intestinal T cells in coeliac disease. Study-level information: Controls in the TRG cohort averaged 54.8 years, coeliac patients 16.0.

Genomic DNA came from ten roughly 5.2-µm formalin-fixed paraffin-embedded scrolls per case. V shed 3 bases and J 3 bases; nucleotides not matched to a gene: 2. CDR1 is VINAFY and CDR2 is YDVSNSKD in the germline V gene. This CDR3 region has 12 residues. Points from the study as a whole: Repeated CDR3 amino acid sequences could not be told from PCR duplicates.

The TCR sequence derives from a human donor with celiac disease. V usage is TRGV5 and J usage is TRGJ1 or TRGJ2. Sequencing input: a duodenal biopsy. The CDR3 DNA is TGTGCCACCTGGGACGGTTATTATAAGAAACTCTTT. Protein product: CATWDGYYKKLF.